The sequence of this T cell receptor beta chain was determined in a study of T cell responses to AZD1222 COVID-19 vaccine. Study findings and constraints: Seropositive at baseline were only six AZD1222 recipients. Sampling captured repertoires only after the peak T cell response.

Germline-derived CDR1 and CDR2 are SGDLS and YYNGEE. Trimming stripped 4 bases from V and 3 bases from J, with 13 bases between. This CDR3 spans 15 amino acids. Notes on this clone: Antigen specificity is unknown.

TCRdb's table, derived via immunoSEQ multiplex PCR, lists solely in-frame clones and lacks some. The repertoire holds approximately 190,000 clones, with roughly nine tenths as singletons. This receptor was taken from an adult who received the MenACWY meningococcal vaccine as a control. The chain is built from TRBV9 and TRBJ1-4; possible D gene TRBD1, 5 bases. Sequences were derived from peripheral blood, sampled 28 days after the second dose of the MenACWY control vaccine. The CDR3 sequence: CASSPFGGSNEKLFF. The CDR3 DNA reads TGTGCCAGCAGCCCCTTCGGGGGGTCTAATGAAAAACTGTTTTTT.